This T cell receptor beta chain emerged from a study of blood T cells in healthy people across ages. As concerns this clonotype: The junction shows a germline mismatch at one end, possibly a read error.

Sample-barcoded 5' priming and a J-beta primer mix drove a second PCR of roughly 7 to 11 cycles. Template switching added a 12-random-nucleotide identifier to every cDNA molecule. No fewer than 2.5 million CDR3-containing paired-end reads came from each sample. Each CDR3 protein gets one entry after TCRdb re-called the 5' RACE reads with MiXCR. The data contain approximately 1,000,000 distinct CDR3 sequences, 40% to 45% of them seen just once; the ten biggest clones take up under 20%. CDR3 length: 15 amino acids. Per germline, CDR1 KGHSH and CDR2 LQKENI. Sample: blood. This receptor was taken from a woman aged 55-70 years in good health. The rearrangement uses TRBV18 and TRBJ2-7; maybe TRBD2 (5 bases). CDR3 residues: CASSFAGDIFYEQYF. CDR3 nucleotides: TGTGCTAGCTCATTCGCCGGGGATATCTTCTACGAGCAGTACTTC.